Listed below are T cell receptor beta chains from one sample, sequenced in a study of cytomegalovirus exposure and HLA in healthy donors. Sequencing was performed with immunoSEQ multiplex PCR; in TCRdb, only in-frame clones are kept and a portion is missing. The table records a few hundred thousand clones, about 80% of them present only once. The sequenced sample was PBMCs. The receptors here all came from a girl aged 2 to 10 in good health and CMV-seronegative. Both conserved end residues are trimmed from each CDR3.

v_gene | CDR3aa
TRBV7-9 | ASSFSPGTGNGYT
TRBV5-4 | ASSPGQGYPGANVLT
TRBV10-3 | ATNRGPRNNQPQH
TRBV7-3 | ASSSPGENYGYT
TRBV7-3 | ASSLPSDYLFLYNEQF
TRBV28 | ASSLSQGNEQY
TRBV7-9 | ASVSSGEIYDNEQF
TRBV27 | ASSPPTGITEAF
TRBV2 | ASSEVGPAGSSSGANVLT
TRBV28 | ASSLDRGFGANVLT
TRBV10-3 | AISESRPGSGGGLEETQY
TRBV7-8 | ASSLNRVTEAF
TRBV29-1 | STAGGDGYT
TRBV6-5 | ASSAIQGALF
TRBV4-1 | ASSQGGDSSGNTIY
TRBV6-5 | ASSYSWTSDDTQY
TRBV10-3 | AIMEYSANGYT
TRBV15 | ATTIDRADSPLH
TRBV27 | ASSLGPGLTEAF
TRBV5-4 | ASNRLAGGLTDTQY
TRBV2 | ASTGDNEQF
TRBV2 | ASRGGTKSYEQY
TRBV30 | AYRRLAGDFWYEQY
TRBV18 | ASSPSSYEQY
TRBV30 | AWSNRQGDTIY
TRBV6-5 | ASSYSNGDGELF
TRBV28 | ASTRGTENEKLF
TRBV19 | ASRRDELYGYT
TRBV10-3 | AISTAGGVETQY
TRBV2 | ASSGDTASYEQY
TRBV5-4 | ASSLKGYRTEAF
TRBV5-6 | ASSLVDRAPTGELF
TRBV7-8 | ASSSQPARPYT
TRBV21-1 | ASSKEDMSEKLF
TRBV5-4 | ASSLALEESPNEQF
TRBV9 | ASSEAAGQGPLNTEAF
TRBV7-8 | ASSLVDRVREQY
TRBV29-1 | SVGSDRDYGYT
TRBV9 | ASSAWTSGGAHEQF
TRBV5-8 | ASSLYLWDRGFGYT
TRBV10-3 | AISGGLAGRNEQF
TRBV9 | ASNLNPNTYNEQF
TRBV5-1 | ASSLQGPSYTEAF
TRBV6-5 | ASTQGYGYT
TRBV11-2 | ASSFGAGVGTDTQY
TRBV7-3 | ASSRPTSGGYNEQF
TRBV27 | ASSLRGASSYEQY
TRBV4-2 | ASSQVLIVAGNSYEQY
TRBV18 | ASSPGQGLRNTIY
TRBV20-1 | SAEDNYEQY
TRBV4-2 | ASSQDLGLGLWEGYT
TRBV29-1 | SVTLPAVRAFDGYT
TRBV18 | ASSPEAWNTEAF
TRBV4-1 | ASSQGDREAAYEQY
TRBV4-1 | ASSQEGTGSTDTQY
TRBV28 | ASSPGTGGAGVNTEAF
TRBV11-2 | ASSLAKLAGGWDEQF
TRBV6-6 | ASSFTGQNTEAF
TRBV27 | ASSLLGATNTGELF